The 32 T cell receptor beta chains presented below share a single source sample, sequenced in a study of blood T cell repertoires in COVID-19. Assay: immunoSEQ multiplex PCR; the TCRdb copy retains only in-frame clones and omits some. The table lists some 240,000 clones, around 90% of them singletons. The sequenced material came from peripheral blood. The receptors were gathered from a man aged 55 to 69 with COVID-19, enrolled during active disease.

This clone was detected only once. This chain joins TRBV29-1 and TRBJ2-3; TRBD1 is a possible D gene (5 bases). This CDR3 is 12 amino acids long. Between the trimmed V and J ends, which lost 7 bases and 3 bases, there was a span of 11 bases. Germline assignment: CDR1 SQVTM and CDR2 ANQGSEA. The CDR3 bases are TGCAGCGCTACCCCAGGGACAGATACGCAGTATTTT. The encoded protein is CSATPGTDTQYF.

The chain carries TRBV20-1 and TRBJ1-1, with D possibly being TRBD1 (6 bases). The V end lost 1 base, the J end lost 8 bases, and 8 bases lay between the germline ends. Germline lookup yields CDR1 DFQATT and CDR2 SNEGSKA (reference sequence). The CDR3 totals 11 residues. CDR3 sequence (DNA): TGCAGTGCTAGAGCTGGACAGGAAGCTTTCTTT. It encodes CSARAGQEAFF.

Concerning this clone: Other DNA sequences from this sample encode an identical CDR3 as well. The chain combines TRBV3-1 (or the pseudogene TRBV3-2) with TRBJ1-5; no clear D. V was trimmed by 2 bases and J by 2 bases, leaving 7 bases between them. The CDR3 covers 14 residues. CDR1 LGHDT and CDR2 YNNKEL come from the germline V gene (reference sequence). This chain's CDR3 is CASSQRGGNQPQHF. The DNA of the CDR3 is TGTGCCAGCAGCCAACGGGGTGGCAATCAGCCCCAGCATTTT.

J is TRBJ2-1 and V is TRBV6-4, with a possible D match to TRBD1 (5 bases). The V end lost 4 bases, the J end lost 3 bases, and 16 bases lay between the germline ends. Looked up from germline, CDR1 is MRHNA and CDR2 is SNTAGT. CDR3 size: 16 residues. The CDR3 DNA is TGTGCCAGCAGTGTCAGTCAAGGGGCAGGCTACAATGAGCAGTTCTTC. Amino acids: CASSVSQGAGYNEQFF.

The V call is TRBV19, the J call TRBJ1-1, with D tentatively TRBD1 (6 bases). V lost 5 bases, J lost 5 bases, and 21 bases lay in between. This CDR3 has 16 amino acids. The germline gives CDR1 LNHDA, CDR2 SQIVND (reference sequence). The CDR3 sequence is CASSPRWGGGGTEAFF. The DNA for the CDR3 is TGTGCCAGTAGTCCCCGATGGGGAGGGGGTGGAACTGAAGCTTTCTTT.

The rearrangement links TRBV7-9 to TRBJ2-7; 7 bases match TRBD1. From germline, CDR1 is SEHNR and CDR2 FQNEAQ (reference sequence). This CDR3 is built from 15 residues. Trimming at V came to 5 bases and at J to 4 bases, leaving 11 bases not matched to a gene. The CDR3 protein is CASSNRQGKGYEQYF. In DNA form, the CDR3 reads TGTGCCAGCAGCAATCGACAGGGTAAGGGTTACGAGCAGTACTTC.

The gene calls are TRBV9 and TRBJ2-7; D ambiguous. Germline lookup yields CDR1 SGDLS and CDR2 YYNGEE. The CDR3 loop spans 13 amino acids. Trimming removed 0 bases at V and 0 bases at J, with 4 bases between. CDR3 region: CASSVDSSYEQYF. Written as DNA, the CDR3 is TGTGCCAGCAGCGTAGACTCCTCCTACGAGCAGTACTTC.

CDR3 nucleotide sequence: TGTGCCAGTAGTATGGGGACAGGAGTCACTGAAGCTTTCTTT. Translated: CASSMGTGVTEAFF. The rearrangement joins TRBV19 to TRBJ1-1; 8 bases are a match to TRBD1. The germline gives CDR1 LNHDA, CDR2 SQIVND (reference sequence). The CDR3 runs to 14 residues. The ends lost 3 bases at V and 4 bases at J; junction bases unmatched: 4. Full variable domain (remainder filled in from reference TRBV19 and TRBJ1-1): DGGITQSPKYLFRKEGQNVTLSCEQNLNHDAMYWYRQDPGQGLRLIYYSQIVNDFQKGDIAEGYSVSREKKESFPLTVTSAQKNPTAFYLCASSMGTGVTEAFFGQGTRLTVV.

The chain links TRBV9 to TRBJ2-1, with unresolved D. The V gene's germline CDR1 is SGDLS and CDR2 YYNGEE. V shed 4 bases and J shed 4 bases, with 18 bases lying between them. The CDR3 consists of 16 residues. Here the CDR3 DNA reads TGTGCCAGCAGCCGTGGGCAGGCCGAGAATTACAATGAGCAGTTCTTC. Its translation: CASSRGQAENYNEQFF.

In regard to this clone: The germline gene is not matched at one end of the junction; a read error may be the cause. The chain combines TRBV29-1 with TRBJ1-1; possibly TRBD1 for D (5 bases). CDR1 and CDR2 (germline): SQVTM, ANQGSEA. The CDR3 has 12 amino acids. The CDR3 DNA follows: TGCAGCGCCCTCGACAGTCCCTCTGAGGCTTTCTTT. Residues: CSALDSPSEAFF.

The genes are TRBV28 and TRBJ2-5; 7 nucleotides line up with TRBD2. The CDR3 length is 15 residues. With 1 base clipped from V and 4 bases from J, the junction kept 6 bases outside the gene matches. Germline V gene lookup returns CDR1 MDHEN and CDR2 SYDVKM. CDR3 sequence reads: CASSLSGAGRETQYF. Here the CDR3 DNA reads TGTGCCAGCAGTTTATCGGGAGCGGGGAGAGAGACCCAGTACTTC. The variable domain in full, completed from reference TRBV28 and TRBJ2-5, reads DVKVTQSSRYLVKRTGEKVFLECVQDMDHENMFWYRQDPGLGLRLIYFSYDVKMKEKGDIPEGYSVSREKKERFSLILESASTNQTSMYLCASSLSGAGRETQYFGPGTRLLVL.

The chain is built from TRBV23-1 and TRBJ2-2; 10 bases agree with TRBD1. TRBV23-1 is annotated as an ORF whose role is uncertain. The junction had 16 bases not matched to a gene; V was cut back by 5 bases and J by 4 bases. The CDR3 totals 19 residues. CDR3 in DNA: TGCGCCAGCAGTTCCCTCCCGGGACAGGGGACGGTCGCCACCGGGGAGCTGTTTTTT. Its translation: CASSSLPGQGTVATGELFF.

V gene TRBV18 combines with J gene TRBJ2-5, with D tentatively TRBD1 (6 bases). Germline CDR1 is KGHSH and CDR2 is LQKENI. The V end was cut by 2 bases, the J end by 5 bases, with 12 bases between. This CDR3 is built from 14 residues. CDR3 nucleotide sequence: TGTGCCAGCTCACCAGCCGGGACATTGGAGACCCAGTACTTC. Its protein is CASSPAGTLETQYF.

The rearrangement joins TRBV2 to TRBJ1-3; tentative D call: TRBD1 (6 bases). V was pared by 6 bases and J by 4 bases, with 16 bases between. CDR3 length: 15 residues. Per the germline V gene, CDR1 is SNHLY and CDR2 is FYNNEI. CDR3: CASSLDGGLGNTIYF. CDR3 in DNA: TGTGCCAGCAGCCTAGACGGGGGGCTGGGAAACACCATATATTTT.

V gene TRBV10-2 combines with J gene TRBJ2-3, with D maybe TRBD2 (6 bases). Looked up from germline, CDR1 is WSHSY and CDR2 is SAAADI. The CDR3 is 14 amino acids. Trimming took 6 bases from V and 2 from J, leaving 12 bases between them. CDR3 sequence: CASREGSDTDTQYF. Here the CDR3 DNA reads TGCGCCAGCAGGGAGGGCTCCGACACAGATACGCAGTATTTT.

V and J are TRBV5-4 and TRBJ2-7; D gene uncertain. This CDR3 spans 15 amino acids. Trimming stripped 2 bases from V and 5 bases from J, with 17 bases between. Germline values: CDR1 SGHNT, CDR2 YYREEE (reference sequence). The chain's CDR3 is CASSFRRPNRDEQYF. DNA of the CDR3: TGTGCCAGCAGCTTTCGACGCCCCAACCGGGACGAGCAGTACTTC.

The chain is built from TRBV9 and TRBJ2-7; 9 bases map to TRBD1. The CDR3 extends over 14 amino acids. Per germline, CDR1 SGDLS and CDR2 YYNGEE. Unmatched junction bases numbered 4, after V lost 3 bases and J lost 3 bases. CDR3 in amino acids: CASSARTGDYEQYF. The CDR3 DNA is TGTGCCAGCAGCGCCCGGACAGGGGACTACGAGCAGTACTTC. Looking up the rest from reference TRBV9 and TRBJ2-7 gives the full variable domain: DSGVTQTPKHLITATGQRVTLRCSPRSGDLSVYWYQQSLDQGLQFLIQYYNGEERAKGNILERFSAQQFPDLHSELNLSSLELGDSALYFCASSARTGDYEQYFGPGTRLTVT.

The J gene is TRBJ2-7, the V gene TRBV18; tentatively, D is TRBD1 (5 bases). CDR1 is KGHSH, CDR2 LQKENI, per germline. V dropped 3 bases and J dropped 5 bases, with 14 bases sitting between them. The CDR3 spans 14 residues. The CDR3 is CASSPLGRVNEQYF. The CDR3 coding sequence is TGTGCCAGCTCACCCCTCGGCAGGGTCAACGAGCAGTACTTC.

This clone was seen a single time. The chain recombines TRBV21-1 with TRBJ1-2; the table names TRBD1, a call not compared with the DNA. TRBV21-1 is a recognized pseudogene. The CDR3 is 14 residues long. In nucleotides, the CDR3 is TGTGCCAGCAGCAAAGGGTATAACAGGGGAGGCTACACCTTC. Residues: CASSKGYNRGGYTF.

The V call is TRBV5-1, the J call TRBJ2-1; the match to TRBD2 covers 12 bases. V lost 0 bases, J lost 7 bases, and 2 bases stayed unmatched. CDR1 and CDR2 from the germline V gene are SGHRS and YFSETQ. This CDR3 contains 15 residues. CDR3 region: CASSLGLAGDNEQFF. The CDR3 DNA follows: TGCGCCAGCAGCTTGGGACTAGCGGGGGATAATGAGCAGTTCTTC.

This clone showed up just once. The chain uses TRBV10-3 and TRBJ2-5; TRBD1 matches 9 bases. CDR3 length: 17 residues. CDR1 is ENHRY, CDR2 SYGVKD, per germline. The junction had 15 bases not matched to a gene; V was cut back by 6 bases and J by 4 bases. For the CDR3, the DNA is TGTGCCATCAGGGCCCAGACGGGGACAGGGAAAGGAGAGACCCAGTACTTC. It translates to CAIRAQTGTGKGETQYF.

J is TRBJ2-7 and V is TRBV4-2, with a tentative D call TRBD2 (6 bases). This CDR3 region has 15 residues. V lost 1 base, J lost 7 bases, and 17 bases lay in between. Germline V gene data show CDR1 as LGHNA and CDR2 as YNFKEQ. The CDR3 protein is CASSQGNVGGREQYF. CDR3 DNA sequence: TGTGCCAGCAGCCAAGGAAATGTTGGGGGGAGGGAGCAGTACTTC.

The J gene is TRBJ1-2, the V gene TRBV9; D is undetermined. With 6 bases removed from V and 0 bases from J, the gap between germline ends came to 9 bases. In germline, CDR1 is SGDLS, CDR2 YYNGEE. The CDR3 is made up of 13 amino acids. The CDR3 coding sequence is TGTGCCAGCAAGGCGGACTCTAACTATGGCTACACCTTC. Translation gives CASKADSNYGYTF.

The V gene is TRBV5-6, the J gene TRBJ2-2; no definite D call. Germline V gene data show CDR1 as SGHDT and CDR2 as YYEEEE. V was cut by 2 bases and J by 5 bases, with 7 bases left in between. The CDR3 runs 13 residues. The CDR3 coding sequence is TGTGCCAGCAGCTTAGACATAACCGGGGAGCTGTTTTTT. Residues: CASSLDITGELFF.

The rearrangement links TRBV7-9 to TRBJ1-2, with 10 nucleotides matching TRBD1. CDR3 length: 13 residues. The germline gives CDR1 SEHNR, CDR2 FQNEAQ (reference sequence). V shed 5 bases, J shed 4 bases, and the junction held 1 base outside the gene matches. CDR3 sequence reads: CASSRDRGYGYTF. CDR3 DNA: TGTGCCAGCAGCCGGGACAGGGGCTATGGCTACACCTTC.

This chain links TRBV19 with TRBJ1-2; 7 bases agree with TRBD1. There are 16 residues in the CDR3. V trimming: 4 bases; J trimming: 0 bases; junction bases outside the gene matches: 8. Germline CDR1 and CDR2: LNHDA and SQIVND (reference sequence). The CDR3 spells CASSKGLGQSNYGYTF. The CDR3 DNA sequence: TGTGCCAGTAGTAAGGGGCTGGGACAGTCTAACTATGGCTACACCTTC.

The chain recombines TRBV12-5 with TRBJ2-1; D possibly corresponds to TRBD1 (6 bases). The CDR3 has 13 residues. V lost 4 bases and J lost 5, with 9 bases in between. Per germline, CDR1 LGHNT and CDR2 FRNRAP. CDR3 region: CASGSTGHNEQFF. DNA for the CDR3: TGTGCTAGTGGTTCCACAGGGCACAATGAGCAGTTCTTC.

This chain connects TRBV21-1 to TRBJ1-2; TRBD1, the table's D call, was not compared with the DNA. TRBV21-1 is a recognized pseudogene. This CDR3 is built from 15 residues. This chain's CDR3 is CASSYRRQGSYGYTF. The CDR3 DNA sequence: TGTGCCAGCAGCTATCGGCGCCAGGGAAGCTATGGCTACACCTTC.

The genes are TRBV10-3 and TRBJ2-2; 8 bases agree with TRBD2. This CDR3 spans 16 amino acids. The ends lost 4 bases at V and 1 base at J; junction bases unmatched: 5. Germline V gene lookup returns CDR1 ENHRY and CDR2 SYGVKD. CDR3 DNA: TGTGCCATCAGTGCGGGGCTAGCGGGGAACACCGGGGAGCTGTTTTTT. Encoded protein: CAISAGLAGNTGELFF.

The DNA of the CDR3 is TGTGCCAGCAGCCCCCCTGAGAGTCTTAGCAATCAGCCCCAGCATTTT. This encodes CASSPPESLSNQPQHF. This chain links TRBV7-8 with TRBJ1-5; no clear D gene. The ends were cut back, 5 bases at V and 0 bases at J, with 14 bases in the middle. Germline lookup yields CDR1 SGHVS and CDR2 FQNEAQ. CDR3 length equals 16 residues. Using reference TRBV7-8 and TRBJ1-5 for the parts outside the CDR3, the full variable domain is GAGVSQSPRYKVAKRGQDVALRCDPISGHVSLFWYQQALGQGPEFLTYFQNEAQLDKSGLPSDRFFAERPEGSVSTLKIQRTQQEDSAVYLCASSPPESLSNQPQHFGDGTRLSIL.

The J gene is TRBJ1-2, the V gene TRBV12-3 or TRBV12-4, with D perhaps TRBD1 (6 bases). Trimming cost V 6 bases and J 4 bases, with 12 bases left between them. CDR3 length: 13 residues. The CDR3 nucleotides read TGTGCCAGCAGCCGGACAGAGACCTATGGCTACACCTTC. This gives the protein CASSRTETYGYTF.

A single count supports this clone. The V and J genes are TRBV5-8 and TRBJ2-2; possible D gene TRBD1, 5 bases. The CDR3 runs 14 residues. Germline V CDR1 and CDR2: SGHTS, YDEGEE. Trimming cost V 2 bases and J 3 bases, with 8 bases left between them. The CDR3 DNA follows: TGTGCCAGCAGCTTAGCAGGGTACACCGGGGAGCTGTTTTTT. This translates into CASSLAGYTGELFF.